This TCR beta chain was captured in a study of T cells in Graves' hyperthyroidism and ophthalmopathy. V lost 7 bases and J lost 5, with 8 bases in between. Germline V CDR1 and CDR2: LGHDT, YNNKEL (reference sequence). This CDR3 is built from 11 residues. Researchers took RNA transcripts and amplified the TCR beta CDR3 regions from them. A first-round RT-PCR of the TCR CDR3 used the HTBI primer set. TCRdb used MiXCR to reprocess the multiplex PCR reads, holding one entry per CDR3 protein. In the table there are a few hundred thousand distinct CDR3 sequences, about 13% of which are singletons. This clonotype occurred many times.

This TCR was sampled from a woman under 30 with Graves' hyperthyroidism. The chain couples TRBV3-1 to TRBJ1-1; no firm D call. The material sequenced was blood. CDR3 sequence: CASNPHTEAFF. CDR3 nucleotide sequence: TGTGCCAGCAACCCCCATACTGAAGCTTTCTTT.